This T cell receptor (beta chain) was retrieved from a study of molecular identifiers for immune sequencing clone quantification (dated by TCRdb to about 2018). Study-level background: For a replicate experiment, the RNA from either 20,000 or 100,000 naive CD8 T cells was divided into five aliquots, and four of those aliquots went on to sequencing. This methods study used CD8 T cells to benchmark TCR RNA copy counting and molecular-identifier clustering-based TCR repertoire sequencing (MIDCIRS).

Naive CD8 T cell libraries were made from about 20,000 to 1,000,000 sorted cells using 10%, 30% or 50% of purified RNA. On a BD FACSAria II, naive CD8 T cells were FACS-sorted as CD8+CD4-CCR7+CD45RA+ and collected into RLT Plus buffer. To test detection sensitivity, Jurkat RNA equal to ten TCR copies was added to samples of about 19,000-1,100,000 naive CD8 T cells. CD8 T cells were enriched with RosetteSep CD8+ T Cell Enrichment Cocktail and Ficoll-Paque, followed by ACK red cell lysis. The paper as a whole reports these results and caveats: Naive libraries contained spiked-in Jurkat TCR RNA (approximately nine copies' worth), which is not part of the donor repertoire. A single cell's worth of spiked-in Jurkat TCR RNA was reported detectable even among under 1.1 million naive CD8 T cells. When barcode sub-clustering was left out, chimeric consensus sequences inflated TCR diversity, with chimeras reaching as high as 47%. In CMV-specific effector cells, clones with more than 20 RNA copies contained over 99% of molecules, whereas in naive cells such clones contained under 1% of molecules. Modeling gave 3 to 3.5 recovered TCR RNA copies per cell versus roughly 10 by digital PCR, implying roughly 28% capture efficiency. The sizes of highly expanded clones could end up underestimated when identical TCR molecules share a barcode.

The method behind the library was PCR. TCRdb shows the sequencer as NextSeq 500. Bulk TCR libraries were prepared as previously described, using TCR primers listed in Table S5. The Qiagen AllPrep DNA/RNA kit was used to purify total RNA. Before analysis, reads from multiple sequencing runs of one library were combined. Under the source paper's analysis protocol: Only reads with exact TCR constant sequence were kept, trimmed to 150 nt, and grouped by their 12-nt molecular barcodes. Reads inside each barcode group were sub-clustered using a 15% Levenshtein threshold, and a quality-weighted consensus sequence was constructed for each RNA molecule. Non-functional sequences were removed, as were lower-count sequences one edit away from another. On the basis of fitting two negative binomial distributions, barcode sub-clusters with fewer than 20% of the maximum read count were discarded. The public reads were reanalyzed by TCRdb: fastp trimming at Q25, MiXCR alignment, in-frame beta chains only. Under each unique CDR3 protein, matching rows form one entry showing the most common genes and DNA. TCRdb assigned the V and J calls; the authors' analysis was not used. The sample yields about 630,000 distinct CDR3 sequences; 25% were counted once. The top ten hold about 0.84% of the sample.

The table lists this clonotype with a few counts. Its target antigen remains unknown. No quality values exist for individual bases; no much larger clone is one base distant. Sequencing was performed on naive CD8+ T cells from blood, with Jurkat cell RNA spiked in. Per the publication, the cell subset or site label means: FACS-sorted CD8+CD4-CCR7+CD45RA+ naive T cells. The receptor was derived from a human donor in good health. Some libraries in this study had Jurkat cell RNA spiked in.

The DNA is as follows: TGTGCCAGCAGCTTGGGTGCTAGCGGGGGGGCGGGAGAGCAGTACTTC. Translated, it gives CASSLGASGGAGEQYF. The chain was built from TRBV5-6 and TRBJ2-7, with 12 junctional bases fitting TRBD2. CDR1 and CDR2, looked up from the germline V gene, are SGHDT and YYEEEE. Unmatched junction bases come to 8, with V trimmed by 0 bases and J by 7 bases. Its CDR3 holds 16 amino acids, cysteine through phenylalanine. Left in the record is the CDR3 DNA by itself, 48 bases read in frame from the first base. With the rest looked up from the reference TRBV5-6 and TRBJ2-7 genes rather than sequenced, the full variable domain is DAGVTQSPTHLIKTRGQQVTLRCSPKSGHDTVSWYQQALGQGPQFIFQYYEEEERQRGNFPDRFSGHQFPNYSSELNVNALLLGDSALYLCASSLGASGGAGEQYFGPGTRLTVT.